This T cell receptor beta chain was identified in a study of beta chain features in type 1 diabetes (dated by TCRdb to the late 2010s). As for the study more broadly: No differences in mean age, gender distribution, total cell number or subset yield were found between patients and healthy donors. A total of 85 million to 140 million sorted cells were examined across all samples, and the number of cells per subset was strongly correlated with RNA yield. In the study, TCRB repertoires of sorted circulating CD4+ T cell subsets from recently diagnosed type 1 diabetes patients were compared with those of matched healthy donors. Whereas all 30 or so donors provided naive and central memory subsets, regulatory and stem cell-like memory subsets were isolated from just 8 patients and roughly 8 healthy donors.

Each donor gave one peripheral blood draw, averaging about 100 mL, which was collected into heparinised tubes. Using a panel that included CD45RO, CCR7, CD25, CD127, CD95 and CD27, naive, central memory, regulatory and stem cell-like memory CD4+ T cells were sorted on a BD FACSAria II. A purity above 98% was achieved for all sorted populations. PBMCs were isolated immediately by Lymphoprep density gradient centrifugation and stained directly without culture. To minimize batch effects, samples were stained and sorted in pairs, one healthy donor with one patient per experiment. V loses 2 bases at its end and J loses 3 bases; junction bases beyond the gene matches: 9. In the germline V gene, CDR1 corresponds to SGHTA and CDR2 to FQGNSA. Including cysteine and phenylalanine, the CDR3 has 16 amino acids. Solely the CDR3 DNA is kept, with 48 bases framed from the first base. This clone was recorded a few times. Which antigen it targets is not known. Base qualities are not recorded, but no much larger clone differs from it by a single base.

The High Capacity cDNA Reverse Transcription Kit was used to reverse transcribe all of the isolated RNA, meaning that expressed TCRB transcripts were what got sequenced. Deep immunoSEQ sequencing was performed on naive, central memory and regulatory T cell samples, with an average of around 3.5 million total reads per sample. Sorted cells were lysed in RLT buffer, and RNA was extracted using DNase-treated RNeasy Micro or Mini kits according to cell number. To prevent cross-contamination, each cell subset was processed individually, whereas patient and healthy donor samples were processed jointly. TCRB sequences were amplified from cDNA with the immunoSEQ multiplex PCR, producing 87-bp fragments spanning the CDR3 region. The amplicons were sequenced using the Illumina HiSeq platform. Turning to the authors' computational methods: PCR bias was corrected computationally using synthetic template baselines, and reads within Hamming distance 2 were collapsed, with unmergeable singletons discarded. Reads were aligned against IMGT to assign V, D and J genes, CDR3 length and insertions or deletions at six rearrangement sites. Within each subset, clonotype counts were normalized to sorted cell number, and only after that were true diversity and Gini coefficients computed with the tcR R package. The overlap coefficient, calculated on TCRB nucleotide sequences, was used to quantify repertoire sharing. Out-of-frame TCRB sequences from naive cells were analyzed as a proxy for the pre-selection repertoire. Not all clones reach the TCRdb copy of this immuneACCESS table, which keeps in-frame sequences only. Checked studies attribute under half of the gap to unresolved V genes and leave the rest unexplained. Clone size and the V and J calls come from that table; the DNA yielded D and trimming. In all, the sample holds hundreds of thousands of clones, and over 12% of those were seen once. The top ten constitute approximately 0.043% of the sample.

Overall results and qualifications from the work: Shorter templates might be favored by PCR, yet because patient and control samples were amplified and corrected together, any such skew would affect both groups equally. Naive, central memory and regulatory TCRB repertoires appeared to be more alike among patients than among healthy donors. Type 1 diabetes patients showed a moderate but significant shortening of TCRB CDR3 length in all four CD4+ subsets. At VDJ recombination sites, patients with type 1 diabetes made fewer insertions and deleted more nucleotides, a pattern implying thymic rearrangement abnormalities. Because cDNA was sequenced instead of genomic DNA, highly expressing activated cells could be over-represented, though the groups showed no difference in activation or CD3 levels. HLA sub-analyses involved small numbers of individuals, so any influence of HLA type on TCRB rearrangement remained unresolved.

Sequenced material: naive CD4+ T cells from blood. The cell subset or site label, as the study defines it: true naive CD4+ T cells. This TCR derives from a man in his late teens or twenties with type 1 diabetes. The sequence is built from TRBV7-2 and TRBJ2-7, and 8 junction bases match TRBD2. The CDR3 region: CASSLSGGVGVYEQYF. Read as DNA, the sequence is TGTGCCAGCAGCTTAAGCGGGGGTGTAGGAGTCTACGAGCAGTACTTC.